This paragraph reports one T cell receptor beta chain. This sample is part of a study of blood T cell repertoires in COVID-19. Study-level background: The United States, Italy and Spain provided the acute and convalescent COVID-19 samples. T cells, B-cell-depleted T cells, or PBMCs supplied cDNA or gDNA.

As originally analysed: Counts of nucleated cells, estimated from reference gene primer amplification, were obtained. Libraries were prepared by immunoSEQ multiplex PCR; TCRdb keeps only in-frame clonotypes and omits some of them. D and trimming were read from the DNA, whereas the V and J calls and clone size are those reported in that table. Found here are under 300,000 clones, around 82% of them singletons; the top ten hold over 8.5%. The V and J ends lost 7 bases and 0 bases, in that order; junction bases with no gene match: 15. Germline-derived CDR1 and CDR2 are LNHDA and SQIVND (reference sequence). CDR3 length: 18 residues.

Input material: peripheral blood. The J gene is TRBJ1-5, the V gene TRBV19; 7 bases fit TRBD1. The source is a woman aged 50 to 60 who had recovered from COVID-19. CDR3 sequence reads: CASILLQGPNYSNQPQHF. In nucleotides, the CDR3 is TGTGCCAGTATTCTCCTACAGGGGCCAAACTATAGCAATCAGCCCCAGCATTTT.